The clone carrying this T cell receptor beta chain has ten or more counts. Antigen: not known. This record comes from a study of T cells after yellow fever vaccination. Whole-study findings and limits: Among primary-vaccination clones, most reappeared after the booster, at 95% to 96% for CD4 and around 91% for CD8.

The CDR3 sequence is 15 residues long. V was shortened by 5 bases and J by 6 bases, with 14 bases between the two germline ends. Germline V gene lookup returns CDR1 SGHTA and CDR2 FQGNSA. TCRdb reprocessed the 5' RACE reads via MiXCR and lists one record per CDR3 protein. The repertoire holds some 220,000 distinct CDR3 sequences, with 3% to 4% as singletons. The starting material was CD4+ T cells sorted from PBMCs, obtained 10 days after the yellow fever booster vaccination. The sequence derives from a man aged 18 to 29 who received the YFV17D yellow fever vaccine. The chain carries TRBV7-2 and TRBJ1-6; possible D gene TRBD1, 5 bases. CDR3 in amino acids: CASSPNMGGNSPLHF. As DNA, the CDR3 is TGTGCCAGCAGCCCAAATATGGGGGGTAATTCACCCCTCCACTTT.